Listed below are T cell receptor beta chains from one sample, sequenced in a study of blood T cell repertoires in COVID-19. Clones were read by immunoSEQ multiplex PCR, and TCRdb kept only the in-frame ones, dropping some. The data hold 200,000 to 250,000 clones, with less than 85% observed a single time. The sequencing sample was made of peripheral blood. These receptors came from a woman over 75 with acute or convalescent COVID-19. The CDR3 runs from the conserved cysteine through the conserved F or W. The order of the fields is V gene, J gene, D gene, CDR3 protein. A D gene is named only where the DNA matches it firmly.

v_call: TRBV18; j_call: TRBJ2-5; d_call: -; cdr3_aa: CASSPNLSRRETQYF
v_call: TRBV5-4; j_call: TRBJ2-1; d_call: TRBD1; cdr3_aa: CASSLPGQGASLEQFF
v_call: TRBV9; j_call: TRBJ1-4; d_call: -; cdr3_aa: CASSPQLGDGKLFF
v_call: TRBV18; j_call: TRBJ1-1; d_call: -; cdr3_aa: CASSPPGQNTEAFF
v_call: TRBV5-5; j_call: TRBJ2-1; d_call: -; cdr3_aa: CASSLEAGPYNEQFF
v_call: TRBV29-1; j_call: TRBJ1-5; d_call: TRBD1; cdr3_aa: CSVGQGEGQPQHF
v_call: TRBV19; j_call: TRBJ2-3; d_call: TRBD2; cdr3_aa: CATSGGSASTDTQYF
v_call: TRBV11-3; j_call: TRBJ1-1; d_call: -; cdr3_aa: CASSFGLGEAFF
v_call: TRBV12-3/TRBV12-4; j_call: TRBJ2-7; d_call: -; cdr3_aa: CASSLAGYEQYF
v_call: TRBV4-2; j_call: TRBJ1-2; d_call: TRBD1; cdr3_aa: CASSPRDRGLYGYTF
v_call: TRBV5-5; j_call: TRBJ2-1; d_call: TRBD2; cdr3_aa: CASSASGGVHNEQFF